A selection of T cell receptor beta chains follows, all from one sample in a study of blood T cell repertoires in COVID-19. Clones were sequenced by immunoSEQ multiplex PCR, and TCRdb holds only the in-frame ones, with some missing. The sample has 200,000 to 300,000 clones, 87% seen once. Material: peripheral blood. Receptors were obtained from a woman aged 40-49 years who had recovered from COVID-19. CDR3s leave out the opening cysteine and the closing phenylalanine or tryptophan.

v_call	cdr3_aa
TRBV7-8	ASSKGQGVNQPQH
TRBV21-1	ASSKDYGGPGTSGGGDTQY
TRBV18	ASSPRRTELANYGYT
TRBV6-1	ASSEGRAYEQY
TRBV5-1	ASSFGFLEKLF
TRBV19	ASKIKPAANEKLF
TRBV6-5	ASSHDRDGGNTIY
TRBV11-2	ASSLDPTYNEQF
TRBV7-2	ASSLRLAGSHEQY
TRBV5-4	ASSSGTSGGPASGANVLT
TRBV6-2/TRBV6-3	ASSYLDSVQPQH
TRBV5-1	ASSLPTGTQETQY
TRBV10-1	ASSESLAGETYNEQF
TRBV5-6	ASSLGRAYEQY
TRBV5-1	ASSLAEGTEAF
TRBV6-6	ASKPPSPNYGYT
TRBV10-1	ASSGDGEQY
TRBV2	ASSGLAAYEQY
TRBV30	AWTAGTTPEAF